The clone carrying this T cell receptor (beta chain) occurred a few times. Its matching antigen is unknown. The data were obtained in a study of blood T cells in healthy people across ages. Study information: Template switching picked up about one barcoded beta molecule for each two T cells. Study results and limitations: Nothing was known about donor CMV status, and this possibly confounded expanded clonotype changes.

Isolating PBMCs gave at least 6.5 million of these cells per sample. CDR3 length equals 16 residues. CDR1 and CDR2 from the germline V gene are LNHNV and YYDKDF (reference sequence). V was clipped by 2 bases and J by 9 bases, with 20 bases between them. Next came a second PCR, run for about 6 to 12 cycles, which used a sample-barcoded 5' primer along with a J-beta primer mix. Tags on each cDNA molecule came from a template-switch adaptor with 12 random nucleotides. TCRdb ran MiXCR on the 5' RACE reads and lists one entry per CDR3 protein. The table shows hundreds of thousands of distinct CDR3 sequences, with 35% to 40% occurring only once.

The clonotype originates from a young man in good health. The V gene is TRBV15, the J gene TRBJ2-1; D is uncertain. Sequenced: blood. The CDR3 DNA follows: TGTGCCACCAGCAGACGCCCGGGTCAAGTTGCCGCTGAGCAGTTCTTC. Residues: CATSRRPGQVAAEQFF.